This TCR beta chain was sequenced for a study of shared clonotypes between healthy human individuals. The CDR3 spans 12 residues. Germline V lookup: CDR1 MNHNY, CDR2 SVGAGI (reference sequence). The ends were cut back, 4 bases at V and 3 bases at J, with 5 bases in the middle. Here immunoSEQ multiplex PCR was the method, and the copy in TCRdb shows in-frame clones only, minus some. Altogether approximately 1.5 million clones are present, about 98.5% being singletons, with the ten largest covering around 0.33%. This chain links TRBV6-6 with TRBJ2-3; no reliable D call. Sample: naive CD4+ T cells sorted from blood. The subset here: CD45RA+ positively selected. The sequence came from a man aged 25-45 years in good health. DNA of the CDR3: TGTGCCAGCAGTTCCGAGACAGATACGCAGTATTTT. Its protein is CASSSETDTQYF.